The 13 T cell receptor beta chains given below trace back to one sample, sequenced in a study of molecular identifiers for immune sequencing clone quantification (dated by TCRdb to 2017 to 2018). The library was built by means of PCR. The listed sequencing device is NextSeq 500. In TCRdb, the public reads were trimmed at Q25 with fastp and aligned with MiXCR, with productive beta chains retained. Every CDR3 protein is listed once, alongside the most common genes and DNA of its rows. The sample contains 460,000 or so distinct CDR3 sequences, less than 30% of them found a single time. The ten top clones hold under 0.8% of the sample. Material: naive CD8+ T cells from blood, with Jurkat cell RNA spiked in. Explained via the paper, the cell subset or site label denotes: FACS-sorted CD8+CD4-CCR7+CD45RA+ naive T cells. The receptors here all came from a human donor in good health. Some libraries in this study had Jurkat cell RNA spiked in.

The table lists this clonotype with a count of one. The genes are TRBV6-2 or TRBV6-3 and TRBJ1-5; possible D gene TRBD1, 5 bases. Between the trimmed V and J ends, which lost 6 bases and 2 bases, there was a span of 14 bases. CDR1 is MNHEY, CDR2 SVGEGT, per germline. The CDR3 is made up of 15 amino acids. The CDR3 here is CASSLSREGNQPQHF. The CDR3 DNA is TGTGCCAGCAGCCTCTCCAGGGAGGGCAATCAGCCCCAGCATTTT.

This clonotype was seen a few times. A much bigger clone sits one base away, suggesting this may be a read error. The rearrangement uses TRBV28 and TRBJ1-5; possibly TRBD1 for D (6 bases). This CDR3 has 14 amino acids. CDR1 and CDR2 from the germline V gene are MDHEN and SYDVKM. The CDR3 nucleotides are TGTGCCAGCAGCCTCACAGGGTACGATCAGCCCCGGCATTTT. It encodes CASSLTGYDQPRHF.

This clonotype was detected ten times or more. This sequence joins TRBV5-1 and TRBJ2-1; 12 positions match TRBD2. The CDR3 contains 17 residues. Germline CDR1 reads SGHRS; CDR2 reads YFSETQ. Trimming removed 0 bases from V and 10 bases from J; junction bases left unmatched: 11. The CDR3, as DNA: TGCGCCAGCAGCTTGGCCACTAGCGGGGGGCCTTTTGGAGAGCAGTTCTTC. This codes for CASSLATSGGPFGEQFF.

Turning to this clonotype: This could be a read error, since a much larger clone is one nucleotide away. The rearrangement uses TRBV28 and TRBJ2-7, with D possibly being TRBD1 (5 bases). CDR1 MDHEN and CDR2 SYDVKM come from the germline V gene. This CDR3 has 15 residues. V was shortened by 2 bases and J by 2 bases, with 13 bases between the two germline ends. CDR3 sequence reads: CASSLTAAGPYEQYF. In nucleotides, the CDR3 is TGTGCCAGCAGTTTAACGGCGGCAGGGCCCTACGAGCAGTACTTC.

At least ten counts were recorded for this clonotype. The chain has TRBV5-6 and TRBJ2-7; 7 nucleotides agree with TRBD2. CDR1 and CDR2 (germline): SGHDT, YYEEEE. This CDR3 region has 14 residues. V gave up 4 bases and J gave up 4 bases; unmatched junction bases: 8. CDR3: CASSKAGYRYEQYF. The CDR3 nucleotides are TGTGCCAGCAGCAAAGCGGGATACCGATACGAGCAGTACTTC.

Turning to this clonotype: A single base separates this from a much larger clone, so it may be a read error. The rearrangement joins TRBV20-1 to TRBJ2-6; 7 nucleotides match TRBD1. Germline-derived CDR1 and CDR2 are DFQATT and SNEGSKA (reference sequence). The CDR3 loop spans 16 amino acids. The CDR3 sequence is CSTRDKEGARANVLTF. The DNA for the CDR3 is TGCAGTACTAGAGACAAAGAGGGGGCGAGGGCCAACGTCCTGACTTTC.

This clonotype was counted many times. The chain carries TRBV7-2 and TRBJ2-7; the D gene is possibly TRBD2 (5 bases). The CDR3 is 14 amino acids. Trimming took off 4 bases at V and 1 base at J, with 11 bases between the two ends. Germline assignment: CDR1 SGHTA and CDR2 FQGNSA. The chain's CDR3 is CASSWAPGSYEQYF. The DNA for the CDR3 is TGTGCCAGCAGCTGGGCCCCGGGGTCCTACGAGCAGTACTTC. Full variable domain (rest looked up from reference TRBV7-2 and TRBJ2-7): GAGVSQSPSNKVTEKGKDVELRCDPISGHTALYWYRQSLGQGLEFLIYFQGNSAPDKSGLPSDRFSAERTGGSVSTLTIQRTQQEDSAVYLCASSWAPGSYEQYFGPGTRLTVT.

This clonotype was counted only a few times. This rearrangement joins TRBV9 to TRBJ2-3; TRBD2 aligns across 7 bases. Germline V gene lookup returns CDR1 SGDLS and CDR2 YYNGEE. The trim removed 0 bases at V and 2 bases at J, leaving 9 bases unmatched. CDR3 length: 17 residues. This CDR3 reads CASSVEAGDYHTDTQYF. DNA for the CDR3: TGTGCCAGCAGCGTAGAGGCGGGAGACTACCACACAGATACGCAGTATTTT.

V and J are TRBV20-1 and TRBJ2-6, with TRBD2 matching 10 bases. V lost 0 bases to trimming and J lost 0 bases; unmatched junction nucleotides: 17. In germline, CDR1 is DFQATT, CDR2 SNEGSKA (reference sequence). The CDR3 runs 22 residues. This chain's CDR3 is CSARDLRLAGDHLLSGANVLTF. For the CDR3, the DNA is TGCAGTGCTAGAGATCTGAGGCTAGCGGGAGACCATCTTCTCTCTGGGGCCAACGTCCTGACTTTC.

The rearrangement links TRBV14 to TRBJ2-2; D not certain. Germline-derived CDR1 and CDR2 are SGHDN and FVKESK. With 2 bases removed from V and 2 bases from J, the gap between germline ends came to 21 bases. CDR3 length equals 19 residues. CDR3 protein: CASSQTPGRRTVNTGELFF. The CDR3 coding sequence is TGTGCCAGCAGCCAAACCCCGGGCCGCCGGACGGTTAACACCGGGGAGCTGTTTTTT. Full variable domain (missing parts from reference TRBV14 and TRBJ2-2): EAGVTQFPSHSVIEKGQTVTLRCDPISGHDNLYWYRRVMGKEIKFLLHFVKESKQDESGMPNNRFLAERTGGTYSTLKVQPAELEDSGVYFCASSQTPGRRTVNTGELFFGEGSRLTVL.

The table lists this clonotype with many counts. The gene calls are TRBV4-1 and TRBJ2-3; no clear D gene. Germline V gives CDR1 MGHRA, CDR2 YSYEKL. This CDR3 region has 16 residues. V lost 1 base, J lost 4 bases, and 15 bases lay in between. The CDR3 spells CASSQVLWAGADTQYF. In nucleotides, the CDR3 is TGCGCCAGCAGCCAAGTCTTGTGGGCCGGAGCAGATACGCAGTATTTT.

This clonotype was counted a few times. This chain uses TRBV4-3 with TRBJ1-6; D call uncertain. Per the germline V gene, CDR1 is LGHNA and CDR2 is YSLEER. The V and J ends lost 0 bases and 0 bases respectively, with 12 bases between them. The CDR3 consists of 18 residues. The CDR3 DNA sequence: TGCGCCAGCAGCCAAGAAGCTGCCTTCTCCTCCTATAATTCACCCCTCCACTTT. It specifies CASSQEAAFSSYNSPLHF.

This rearrangement joins TRBV7-2 to TRBJ2-6, with TRBD2 matching over 7 bases. V lost 2 bases to trimming and J lost 0 bases; unmatched junction nucleotides: 13. The CDR3 contains 20 residues. Germline V gene lookup returns CDR1 SGHTA and CDR2 FQGNSA. In nucleotides, the CDR3 is TGTGCCAGCAGCTTAAATTATTTAGCGGGCGTTTTCTCTGGGGCCAACGTCCTGACTTTC. It is translated as CASSLNYLAGVFSGANVLTF.